This T cell receptor (beta chain) was recovered during a study of T cells in localized non-small cell lung cancer. Broader study findings: There was higher T cell clonality in uninvolved adjacent lung than in tumor, and it was highest there.

The protocol was immunoSEQ multiplex PCR, while the TCRdb copy is restricted to in-frame clones and leaves out a portion. In the table there are under 65,000 clones, around nine tenths of which are singletons. A remark on this clone: Its antigen is unknown.

V trimming: 3 bases; J trimming: 0 bases; junction bases outside the gene matches: 0. Looked up from germline, CDR1 is MNHEY and CDR2 is SVGAGI. The CDR3 is 15 residues long. This clonotype was obtained from a man aged 35 to 69 with stage I squamous cell lung carcinoma. Sequences were derived from peripheral blood, sampled before any cancer treatment. The J gene is TRBJ2-1, the V gene TRBV6-5, with 9 bases lining up with TRBD2. This CDR3 reads CASSYSGSSYNEQFF. CDR3 sequence (DNA): TGTGCCAGCAGTTATAGCGGGAGCTCCTACAATGAGCAGTTCTTC.